This T cell receptor (beta chain) was sequenced for a study of blood T cell repertoires in COVID-19. The method was immunoSEQ multiplex PCR; TCRdb's version includes in-frame clones alone and lacks a portion of them. The data contain approximately 80,000 clones, around 80% of them seen just once; the ten biggest clones take up 8% to 13%. The germline V gene encodes CDR1 SNHLY and CDR2 FYNNEI. The CDR3 contains 14 residues. Trimming removed 7 bases from V and 0 bases from J, with 10 bases in between. The chain couples TRBV2 to TRBJ2-4; tentatively, D is TRBD2 (6 bases). This receptor was identified in a man aged 60 to 69 with acute or convalescent COVID-19. The material sequenced was peripheral blood. Here the CDR3 DNA reads TGTGCCAGCACCAAGGGACTAGCCAAAAACATTCAGTACTTC. It yields the protein CASTKGLAKNIQYF. Variable domain in full (rest from reference TRBV2 and TRBJ2-4): EPEVTQTPSHQVTQMGQEVILRCVPISNHLYFYWYRQILGQKVEFLVSFYNNEISEKSEIFDDQFSVERPDGSNFTLKIRSTKLEDSAMYFCASTKGLAKNIQYFGAGTRLSVL.